The 5 T cell receptor beta chains below were found in one sample sequenced in a study of T cells after yellow fever vaccination. Via MiXCR, TCRdb re-called the 5' RACE reads, giving one row per CDR3 protein. Of some 220,000 distinct CDR3 sequences listed, approximately 3.3% were seen once; the top ten hold under 3.5%. Sequences were derived from CD4+ T cells sorted from PBMCs, sampled 10 days after the yellow fever booster vaccination. Receptor source: a young man who received the YFV17D yellow fever vaccine.

Many counts were recorded for this clonotype. The chain combines TRBV5-1 with TRBJ2-3, with TRBD2 identical over 9 bases. The ends lost 0 bases at V and 8 bases at J; junction bases unmatched: 7. CDR1 and CDR2 from the germline V gene are SGHRS and YFSETQ. This CDR3 has 15 residues. DNA for the CDR3: TGCGCCAGCAGCTTGGAGGCGCGGGGGGGTAGTACGCAGTATTTT. Amino acids: CASSLEARGGSTQYF.

This clonotype was observed at least ten times. The chain couples TRBV7-3 to TRBJ2-3, with a possible D match to TRBD2 (6 bases). This CDR3 comprises 17 residues. From germline, CDR1 is SGHTA and CDR2 FQGTGA. V was trimmed by 2 bases and J by 0 bases, leaving 15 bases between them. The CDR3 is CASSLYPLRGSTDTQYF. Written as DNA, the CDR3 is TGTGCCAGCAGCTTATATCCTCTCCGGGGGAGCACAGATACGCAGTATTTT.

The V and J genes are TRBV3-1 and TRBJ2-5, with 14 bases matching TRBD2. Trimming took 4 bases from V and 11 from J; bases not matched to a gene: 12. CDR1 LGHDT and CDR2 YNNKEL come from the germline V gene (reference sequence). This CDR3 comprises 16 residues. CDR3 region: CASSPSPGLAGVVQYF. The CDR3 DNA is TGTGCCAGCAGCCCCTCACCGGGACTAGCGGGGGTTGTTCAGTACTTC.

CDR3 amino acids: CAIRTDVSGNTIYF. CDR3 bases: TGTGCCATCAGGACGGATGTCTCTGGAAACACCATATATTTT. V usage is TRBV10-3 and J usage is TRBJ1-3; D remains unclear. The CDR3 covers 14 residues. The V end was cut by 6 bases, the J end by 0 bases, with 9 bases between. Germline CDR1 and CDR2: ENHRY and SYGVKD.

This clonotype was detected only a few times. The V and J genes are TRBV2 and TRBJ2-2, with D possibly matching TRBD2 (6 bases). V shed 7 bases and J shed 0 bases, with 9 bases lying between them. The CDR3 consists of 14 residues. Germline V gives CDR1 SNHLY, CDR2 FYNNEI. Here the CDR3 reads CASKSGANTGELFF. The CDR3 DNA reads TGTGCCAGCAAATCGGGGGCGAACACCGGGGAGCTGTTTTTT.